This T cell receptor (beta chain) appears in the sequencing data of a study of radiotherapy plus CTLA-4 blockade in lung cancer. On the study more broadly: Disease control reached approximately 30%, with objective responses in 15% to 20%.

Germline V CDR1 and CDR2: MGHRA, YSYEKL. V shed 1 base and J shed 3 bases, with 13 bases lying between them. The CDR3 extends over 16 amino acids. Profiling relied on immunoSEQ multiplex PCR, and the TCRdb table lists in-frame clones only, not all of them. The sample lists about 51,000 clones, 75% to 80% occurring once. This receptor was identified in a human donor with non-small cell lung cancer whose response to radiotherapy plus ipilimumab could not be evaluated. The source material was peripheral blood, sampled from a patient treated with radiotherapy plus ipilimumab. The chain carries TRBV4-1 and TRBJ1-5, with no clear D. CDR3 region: CASSQAPTGSNQPQHF. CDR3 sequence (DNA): TGCGCCAGCAGCCAAGCCCCTACGGGATCCAATCAGCCCCAGCATTTT.